The clone carrying this TCR beta chain occurred many times. What it binds is not known. This entry is derived from a study of T cells in Graves' hyperthyroidism and ophthalmopathy. The CDR3 has 15 amino acids. Per germline, CDR1 SGHTA and CDR2 FQGNSA. V trimming: 5 bases; J trimming: 5 bases; junction bases outside the gene matches: 9. Amplification targeted TCR beta CDR3 regions from RNA transcripts. An initial round of RT-PCR targeting the TCR CDR3 relied on the HTBI primer set. TCRdb used MiXCR to reprocess the multiplex PCR reads, holding one entry per CDR3 protein. The sample records about 400,000 distinct CDR3 sequences, roughly 15% being singletons. Study-level points and caveats: Onset of ophthalmopathy came a median around 6.2 months after the model predicted it. Clonotypes that were expanded in thyroid above 0.001 mostly appeared in blood too.

The PBMCs studied were ones that came from 10 ml fresh peripheral blood. The origin of this receptor is a woman between 18 and 29 years old with Graves' hyperthyroidism. This rearrangement joins TRBV7-2 to TRBJ2-7; 10 bases match TRBD1. The sequencing sample was made of blood. The DNA for the CDR3 is TGTGCCAGCAGCCTAACCGGGACAGGGGAGAACGAGCAGTACTTC. The encoded protein is CASSLTGTGENEQYF.